The 22 T cell receptor beta chains listed next were all sequenced from one sample in a study of shared clonotypes between healthy human individuals. Method: immunoSEQ multiplex PCR; TCRdb's copy keeps in-frame clones and lacks some. The data contain some 680,000 clones, 60% to 75% of them singletons. The sequencing input was memory CD4+ T cells sorted from blood. Subset in this sample: CD45RA-negative fraction. Source of these receptors: a woman aged 25 to 45 in good health.

The chain is built from TRBV28 and TRBJ1-5; D is possibly TRBD1 (5 bases). V was clipped by 8 bases and J by 9 bases, with 14 bases between them. This CDR3 has 12 amino acids. The germline CDR1 and CDR2 sequences are MDHEN and SYDVKM. The CDR3 here is CASLGLVRPQHF. Written as DNA, the CDR3 is TGTGCCAGCCTGGGACTGGTGCGGCCCCAGCATTTT.

This chain links TRBV12-2 with TRBJ1-2. TRBV12-2 is tagged as a pseudogene. This CDR3 comprises 19 residues. The CDR3 coding sequence is TGTGCAAGTCGCTTAGCGACAGGGTCAAATAGGGGGGGTAAGTGCGGCTACACCTTC. Protein: CASRLATGSNRGGKCGYTF.

Ten or more counts support this clone. The chain couples TRBV5-4 to TRBJ1-5; 7 nucleotides match TRBD1. The V gene's germline CDR1 is SGHNT and CDR2 YYREEE (reference sequence). With V trimmed by 1 base and J by 4 bases, 8 bases remained unmatched. The CDR3 length is 16 residues. This chain's CDR3 is CASSLYTGATNQPQHF. In DNA form, the CDR3 reads TGTGCCAGCAGCTTGTATACAGGGGCTACAAATCAGCCCCAGCATTTT.

CDR3 DNA: TGTGCCAGCAGTTCAGGGGGCCGCAATCAGCCCCAGCATTTT. Translating gives CASSSGGRNQPQHF. The rearrangement joins TRBV6-6 to TRBJ1-5, with 8 bases aligning to TRBD1. The V gene end was trimmed by 4 bases and the J gene end by 2 bases; junction bases not matched to a gene: 1. In germline, CDR1 is MNHNY, CDR2 SVGAGI (reference sequence). CDR3 size: 14 residues.

The rearrangement uses TRBV5-1 and TRBJ1-4, with D possibly being TRBD1 (5 bases). Germline values: CDR1 SGHRS, CDR2 YFSETQ. The CDR3 spans 14 residues. The V gene lost 4 bases and the J gene lost 2 bases, with 9 bases spanning the gap. The CDR3 here is CASSPTVTNEKLFF. The CDR3 region has the DNA TGCGCCAGCAGCCCGACAGTTACTAATGAAAAACTGTTTTTT.

This clone has ten or more counts. V gene TRBV27 combines with J gene TRBJ2-6; D perhaps matches TRBD1 (6 bases). The V and J ends lost 4 bases and 3 bases respectively, with 10 bases between them. The V gene's germline CDR1 is MNHEY and CDR2 SMNVEV (reference sequence). The CDR3 is 15 amino acids. This CDR3 is CASSSYRVGANVLTF. CDR3 coding DNA: TGTGCCAGCAGTTCGTACAGGGTTGGGGCCAACGTCCTGACTTTC.

This clone was recorded only once. This sequence joins TRBV6-1 and TRBJ2-7, with D possibly TRBD1 on 6 matching bases. Germline V gives CDR1 MNHNS, CDR2 SASEGT. The V end was cut by 6 bases, the J end by 0 bases, with 12 bases between. The CDR3 sequence is 14 residues long. The CDR3 is CASRVGTTSYEQYF. For the CDR3, the DNA is TGTGCCAGCAGGGTAGGGACAACCTCCTACGAGCAGTACTTC.

The chain recombines TRBV6-1 with TRBJ2-3; 9 bases line up with TRBD2. Per the germline V gene, CDR1 is MNHNS and CDR2 is SASEGT. Trimming at V came to 3 bases and at J to 7 bases, leaving 14 bases not matched to a gene. The CDR3 length is 17 residues. The DNA of the CDR3 is TGTGCCAGCAGTGAGCCGCGTGCAGCGGGGGGAAGATATACGCAGTATTTT. Translated: CASSEPRAAGGRYTQYF.

V usage is TRBV9 and J usage is TRBJ2-1; maybe TRBD1 (5 bases). Germline CDR1 SGDLS, CDR2 YYNGEE. Trimming shortened V by 2 bases and J by 7 bases, and 10 bases separated the two germline ends. The CDR3 totals 13 residues. The CDR3 reads CASSVTGLNEQFF. The DNA of the CDR3 is TGTGCCAGCAGCGTCACAGGTTTGAATGAGCAGTTCTTC.

The V gene is TRBV6-5, the J gene TRBJ1-4; D is unclear. V was clipped by 6 bases and J by 7 bases, with 15 bases between them. The CDR3 has 14 residues. Germline V gene lookup returns CDR1 MNHEY and CDR2 SVGAGI. DNA of the CDR3: TGTGCCAGCAGGCGCACGGGAAAGAGTGAAAAACTGTTTTTT. Translating it yields CASRRTGKSEKLFF.

The V and J genes are TRBV2 and TRBJ2-1; D could derive from TRBD1 or TRBD2 (5 bases each). V was shortened by 6 bases and J by 8 bases, with 17 bases between the two germline ends. The CDR3 runs to 14 residues. Germline-derived CDR1 and CDR2 are SNHLY and FYNNEI. CDR3 DNA sequence: TGTGCCAGCAGACTCGGGACCACCCGCGATGAGCAGTTCTTC. Protein sequence: CASRLGTTRDEQFF.

This clone was counted once. V is TRBV28 and J is TRBJ2-7; D gene ambiguous. CDR3 length equals 12 residues. Germline CDR1 MDHEN, CDR2 SYDVKM. Trimming removed 11 bases from V and 0 bases from J, with 11 bases in between. The CDR3 region is CAVSPDSYEQYF. CDR3 bases: TGTGCCGTTTCACCCGACTCCTACGAGCAGTACTTC.

V is TRBV4-1 and J is TRBJ1-2; 10 nucleotides align to TRBD1. CDR1 is MGHRA and CDR2 is YSYEKL in the germline V gene. V gave up 1 base and J gave up 0 bases; unmatched junction bases: 5. This CDR3 has 17 amino acids. Here the CDR3 DNA reads TGCGCCAGCAGCCAAGGGGACAGGGGAATCGCTAACTATGGCTACACCTTC. Protein: CASSQGDRGIANYGYTF.

The rearrangement uses TRBV13 and TRBJ1-3; TRBD1 is a possible D gene (5 bases). The CDR3 has 15 residues. V was cut by 3 bases and J by 0 bases, with 9 bases left in between. CDR1 and CDR2 from the germline V gene are PRHDT and FYEKMQ (reference sequence). CDR3 protein: CASSLGRTSGNTIYF. Written as DNA, the CDR3 is TGTGCCAGCAGCTTGGGACGCACCTCTGGAAACACCATATATTTT.

Only a few counts were recorded for this clone. The chain uses TRBV5-1 and TRBJ1-1, with D unclear. CDR1 and CDR2 from the germline V gene are SGHRS and YFSETQ. This CDR3 region has 13 residues. V lost 1 base to trimming and J lost 1 base, with 5 bases between them. In nucleotides, the CDR3 is TGCGCCAGCAGCTTGAAGGCGAACACTGAAGCTTTCTTT. It specifies CASSLKANTEAFF.

The chain employs TRBV27 and TRBJ2-7; tentatively, D is TRBD2 (6 bases). The CDR3 is 16 residues long. Looked up from germline, CDR1 is MNHEY and CDR2 is SMNVEV (reference sequence). Trimming removed 5 bases from V and 0 bases from J, with 17 bases in between. CDR3 sequence: CASSPGRGKSSYEQYF. In DNA form, the CDR3 reads TGTGCCAGCAGTCCCGGTCGCGGGAAAAGCTCCTACGAGCAGTACTTC.

The rearrangement uses TRBV6-1 and TRBJ2-1, with D perhaps TRBD2 (6 bases). Trimming took 2 bases from V and 8 from J, leaving 16 bases between them. The CDR3 has 15 amino acids. CDR1 and CDR2 from the germline V gene are MNHNS and SASEGT. CDR3 sequence reads: CASSESRGGVHEQFF. The CDR3 bases are TGTGCCAGCAGTGAATCTAGAGGAGGGGTACATGAGCAGTTCTTC.

Points on this clone: This sample also contains other DNA sequences that code for the same CDR3. The rearrangement uses TRBV9 and TRBJ2-5, with TRBD1 as a possible D gene (6 bases). V lost 0 bases, J lost 5 bases, and 8 bases lay in between. Germline CDR1 and CDR2: SGDLS and YYNGEE. CDR3 size: 13 residues. In DNA, the CDR3 is TGTGCCAGCAGCGTAGAAGGGGGTGAGACCCAGTACTTC. This translates into CASSVEGGETQYF.

The chain has TRBV6-6 and TRBJ2-2; 8 bases match TRBD2. The germline CDR1 and CDR2 sequences are MNHNY and SVGAGI (reference sequence). The CDR3 consists of 14 residues. V was clipped by 9 bases and J by 0 bases; unmatched bases: 3. For the CDR3, the DNA is TGTGCCAGTCGGCGGGAGGCGAACACCGGGGAGCTGTTTTTT. Translated, it gives CASRREANTGELFF.

This clone was found once. The chain has TRBV2 and TRBJ1-4; D ambiguous. The CDR3 spans 13 residues. Trimming left V 8 bases short and J 3 bases short, with 10 bases between. Germline V gene lookup returns CDR1 SNHLY and CDR2 FYNNEI. The CDR3 is CASSGGSNEKLFF. The CDR3 bases are TGTGCCAGCTCGGGCGGTTCTAATGAAAAACTGTTTTTT.

The rearrangement uses TRBV29-1 and TRBJ1-3; 9 bases fit TRBD1. V shed 0 bases, J shed 4 bases, and the junction held 7 bases outside the gene matches. The length of the CDR3 is 16 residues. The germline V gene encodes CDR1 SQVTM and CDR2 ANQGSEA. The CDR3 bases are TGCAGCGTTGAAGATCATTGGGGACAGGGAGGAAACACCATATATTTT. This codes for CSVEDHWGQGGNTIYF.

The rearrangement links TRBV2 to TRBJ2-7, with unresolved D. In germline, CDR1 is SNHLY, CDR2 FYNNEI. CDR3 length equals 11 residues. V shed 5 bases and J shed 4 bases, with 6 bases lying between them. The CDR3 sequence is CASSTKYEQYF. Written as DNA, the CDR3 is TGTGCCAGCAGTACAAAATACGAGCAGTACTTC.